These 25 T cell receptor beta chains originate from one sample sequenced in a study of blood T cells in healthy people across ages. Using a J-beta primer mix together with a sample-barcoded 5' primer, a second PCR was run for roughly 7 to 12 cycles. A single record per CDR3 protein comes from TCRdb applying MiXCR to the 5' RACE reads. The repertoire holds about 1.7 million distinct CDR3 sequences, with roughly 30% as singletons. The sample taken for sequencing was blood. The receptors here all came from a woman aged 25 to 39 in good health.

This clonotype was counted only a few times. CDR3 in amino acids: CSARDSSTGELFF. CDR3 DNA sequence: TGCAGTGCTAGGGACTCCTCCACCGGGGAGCTGTTTTTT. The chain uses TRBV20-1 and TRBJ2-2, with D possibly matching TRBD2 (5 bases). This CDR3 is built from 13 residues. V was pared by 3 bases and J by 4 bases, with 9 bases between. Germline values: CDR1 DFQATT, CDR2 SNEGSKA (reference sequence).

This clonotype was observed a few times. The CDR3 sequence is CASSLKAGRGDTQYF. The CDR3 bases are TGCGCCAGCAGCTTGAAGGCAGGGCGAGGGGATACGCAGTATTTT. The rearrangement joins TRBV5-1 to TRBJ2-3, with D perhaps matching TRBD1 or TRBD2 (5 bases each). The germline CDR1 and CDR2 sequences are SGHRS and YFSETQ. The V gene lost 1 base and the J gene lost 6 bases, with 15 bases spanning the gap. CDR3 size: 15 residues.

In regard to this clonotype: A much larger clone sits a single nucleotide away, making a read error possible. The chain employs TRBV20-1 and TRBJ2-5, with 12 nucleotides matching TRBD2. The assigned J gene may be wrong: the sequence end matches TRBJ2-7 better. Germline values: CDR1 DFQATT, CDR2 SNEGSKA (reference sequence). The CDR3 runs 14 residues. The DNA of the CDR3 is TGCAGTGCTCGCCGGACTAGCGGGACGCACGAGCAGTACTTC. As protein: CSARRTSGTHEQYF.

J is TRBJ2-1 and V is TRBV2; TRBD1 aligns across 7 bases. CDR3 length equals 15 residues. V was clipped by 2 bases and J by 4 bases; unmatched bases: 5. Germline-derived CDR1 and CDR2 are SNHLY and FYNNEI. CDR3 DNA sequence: TGTGCCAGCAGTGAAAAGGGGGCCGAGTACAATGAGCAGTTCTTC. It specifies CASSEKGAEYNEQFF.

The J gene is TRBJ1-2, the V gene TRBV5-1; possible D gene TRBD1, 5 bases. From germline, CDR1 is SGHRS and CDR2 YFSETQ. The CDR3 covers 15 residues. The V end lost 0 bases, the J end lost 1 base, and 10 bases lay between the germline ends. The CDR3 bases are TGCGCCAGCAGCTTGGGACAGAGCTTTAACTATGGCTACACCTTC. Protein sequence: CASSLGQSFNYGYTF.

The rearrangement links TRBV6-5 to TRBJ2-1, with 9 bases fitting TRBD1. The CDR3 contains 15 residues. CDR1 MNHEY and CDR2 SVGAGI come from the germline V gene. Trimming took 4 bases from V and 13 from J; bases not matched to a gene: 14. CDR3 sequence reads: CASSSGTGIRETQFF. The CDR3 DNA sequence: TGTGCCAGCAGTTCCGGGACAGGGATACGCGAGACCCAGTTCTTC.

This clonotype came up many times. DNA of the CDR3: TGTGCCAGCAGTTACAGGCGGGGGGTTGACAATGAGCAGTTCTTC. Amino acid sequence: CASSYRRGVDNEQFF. This chain links TRBV6-6 with TRBJ2-1; 8 nucleotides agree with TRBD2. CDR3 length equals 15 residues. CDR1 and CDR2 from the germline V gene are MNHNY and SVGAGI (reference sequence). The J segment lost 5 bases and the V segment lost 2 bases, leaving 5 bases of the junction unmatched.

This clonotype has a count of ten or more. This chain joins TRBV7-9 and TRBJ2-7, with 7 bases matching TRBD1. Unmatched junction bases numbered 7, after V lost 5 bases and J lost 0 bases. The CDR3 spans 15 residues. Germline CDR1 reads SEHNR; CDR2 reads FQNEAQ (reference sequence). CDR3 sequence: CASSGQDSSSYEQYF. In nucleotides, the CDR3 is TGTGCCAGCAGCGGACAGGACTCGAGCTCCTACGAGCAGTACTTC.

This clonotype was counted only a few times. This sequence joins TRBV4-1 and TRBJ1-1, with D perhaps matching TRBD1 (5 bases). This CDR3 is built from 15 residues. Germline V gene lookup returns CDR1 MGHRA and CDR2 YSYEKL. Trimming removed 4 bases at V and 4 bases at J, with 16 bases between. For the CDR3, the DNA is TGCGCCAGCAGCCCCTTCTGGGACGGGTCCACTGAAGCTTTCTTT. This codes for CASSPFWDGSTEAFF.

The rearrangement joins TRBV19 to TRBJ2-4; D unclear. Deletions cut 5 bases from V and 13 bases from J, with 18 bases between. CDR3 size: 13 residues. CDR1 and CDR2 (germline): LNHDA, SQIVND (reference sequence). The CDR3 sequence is CASSARTADQQYF. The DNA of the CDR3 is TGTGCCAGTAGTGCCAGGACGGCCGATCAGCAGTACTTC.

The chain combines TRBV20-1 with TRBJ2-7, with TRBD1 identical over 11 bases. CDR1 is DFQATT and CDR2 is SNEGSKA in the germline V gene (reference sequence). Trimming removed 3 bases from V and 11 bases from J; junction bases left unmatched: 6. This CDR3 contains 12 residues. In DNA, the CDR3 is TGCAGTGCTAGCCCCGGACAGGGGGCGAAGTACTTC. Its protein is CSASPGQGAKYF.

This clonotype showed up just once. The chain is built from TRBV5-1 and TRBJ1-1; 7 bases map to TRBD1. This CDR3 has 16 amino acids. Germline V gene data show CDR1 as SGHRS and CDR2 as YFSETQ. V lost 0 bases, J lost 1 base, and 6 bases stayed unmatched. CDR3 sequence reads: CASSLAPNRGNTEAFF. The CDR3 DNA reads TGCGCCAGCAGCTTGGCCCCGAACAGGGGGAACACTGAAGCTTTCTTT.

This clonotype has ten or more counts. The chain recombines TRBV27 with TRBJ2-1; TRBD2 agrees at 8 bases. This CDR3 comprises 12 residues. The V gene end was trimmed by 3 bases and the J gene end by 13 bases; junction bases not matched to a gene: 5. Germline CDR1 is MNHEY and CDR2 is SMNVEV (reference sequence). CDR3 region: CASSFPSGSQFF. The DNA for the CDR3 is TGTGCCAGCAGTTTTCCCAGCGGGAGCCAGTTCTTC.

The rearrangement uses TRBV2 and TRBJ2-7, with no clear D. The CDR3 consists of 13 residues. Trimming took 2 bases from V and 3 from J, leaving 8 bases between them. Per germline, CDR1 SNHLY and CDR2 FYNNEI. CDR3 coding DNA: TGTGCCAGCAGTGAATACGGTCTCTACGAGCAGTACTTC. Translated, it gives CASSEYGLYEQYF.

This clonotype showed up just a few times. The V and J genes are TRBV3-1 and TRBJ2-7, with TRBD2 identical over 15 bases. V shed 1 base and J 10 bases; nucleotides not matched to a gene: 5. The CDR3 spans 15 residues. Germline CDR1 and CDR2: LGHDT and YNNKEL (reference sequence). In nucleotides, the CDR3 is TGTGCCAGCAGCCAAGGGTGGACTAGCGGGGGGGCACAGTACTTC. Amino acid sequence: CASSQGWTSGGAQYF.

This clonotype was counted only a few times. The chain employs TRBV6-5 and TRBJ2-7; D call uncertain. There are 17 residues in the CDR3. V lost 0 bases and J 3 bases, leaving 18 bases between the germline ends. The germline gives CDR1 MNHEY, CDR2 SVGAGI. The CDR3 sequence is CASSYSGSGGSRYEQYF. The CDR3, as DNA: TGTGCCAGCAGTTACTCCGGGTCAGGCGGTAGTCGCTACGAGCAGTACTTC.

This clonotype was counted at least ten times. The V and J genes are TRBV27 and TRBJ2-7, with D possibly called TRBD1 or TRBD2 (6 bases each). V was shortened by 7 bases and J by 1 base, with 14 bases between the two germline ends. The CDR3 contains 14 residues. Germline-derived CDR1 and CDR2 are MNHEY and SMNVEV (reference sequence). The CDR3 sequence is CASTLGGRSYEQYF. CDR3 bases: TGTGCCAGCACCTTAGGGGGGAGGTCCTACGAGCAGTACTTC.

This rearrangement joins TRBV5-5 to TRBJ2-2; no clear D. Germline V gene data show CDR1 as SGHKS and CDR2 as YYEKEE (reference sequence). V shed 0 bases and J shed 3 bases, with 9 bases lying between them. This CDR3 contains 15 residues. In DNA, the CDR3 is TGTGCCAGCAGCTTGGTACAGTCGTACACCGGGGAGCTGTTTTTT. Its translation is CASSLVQSYTGELFF. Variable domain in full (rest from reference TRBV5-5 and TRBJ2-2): DAGVTQSPTHLIKTRGQQVTLRCSPISGHKSVSWYQQVLGQGPQFIFQYYEKEERGRGNFPDRFSARQFPNYSSELNVNALLLGDSALYLCASSLVQSYTGELFFGEGSRLTVL.

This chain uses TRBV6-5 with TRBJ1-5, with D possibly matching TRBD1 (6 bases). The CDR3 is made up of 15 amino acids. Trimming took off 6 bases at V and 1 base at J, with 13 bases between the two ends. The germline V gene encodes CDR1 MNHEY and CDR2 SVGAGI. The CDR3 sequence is CASRDRLLSNQPQHF. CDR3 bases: TGTGCCAGCAGAGACAGGTTATTAAGCAATCAGCCCCAGCATTTT.

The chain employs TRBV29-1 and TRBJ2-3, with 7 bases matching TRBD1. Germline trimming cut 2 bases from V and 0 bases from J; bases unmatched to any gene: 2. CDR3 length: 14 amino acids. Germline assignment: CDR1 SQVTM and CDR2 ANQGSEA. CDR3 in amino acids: CSVERGPSTDTQYF. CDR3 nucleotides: TGCAGCGTTGAAAGGGGGCCGAGCACAGATACGCAGTATTTT.

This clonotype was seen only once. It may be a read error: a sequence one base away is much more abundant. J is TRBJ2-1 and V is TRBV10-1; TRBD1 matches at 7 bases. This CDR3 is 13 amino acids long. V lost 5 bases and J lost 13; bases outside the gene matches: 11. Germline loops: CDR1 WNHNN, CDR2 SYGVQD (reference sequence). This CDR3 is CASSKDRDETQFF. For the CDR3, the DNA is TGCGCCAGCAGTAAAGACAGGGACGAGACCCAGTTCTTC.

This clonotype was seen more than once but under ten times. CDR3 nucleotide sequence: TGCAGTGCTGTTAGGACAGAGAACACTGAAGCTTTCTTT. The encoded protein is CSAVRTENTEAFF. J is TRBJ1-1 and V is TRBV20-1; D may be TRBD1 (6 bases). The CDR3 is 13 amino acids. V was trimmed by 5 bases and J by 1 base, leaving 11 bases between them. Germline V CDR1 and CDR2: DFQATT, SNEGSKA (reference sequence).

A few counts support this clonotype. The CDR3 sequence is CASSGDHGSYEQYF. The CDR3 DNA follows: TGTGCCAGCAGCGGGGATCACGGCTCATACGAGCAGTACTTC. This chain uses TRBV7-2 with TRBJ2-7, with D hard to call. This CDR3 spans 14 amino acids. Germline V lookup: CDR1 SGHTA, CDR2 FQGNSA. The V end was cut by 5 bases, the J end by 4 bases, with 15 bases between.

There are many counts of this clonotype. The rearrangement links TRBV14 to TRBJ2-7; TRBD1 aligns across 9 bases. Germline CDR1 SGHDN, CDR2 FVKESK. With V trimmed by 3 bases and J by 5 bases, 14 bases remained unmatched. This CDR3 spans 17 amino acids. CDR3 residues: CASSQIRGQGVRDEQYF. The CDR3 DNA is TGTGCCAGCAGCCAGATCCGGGGACAGGGAGTAAGGGACGAGCAGTACTTC.

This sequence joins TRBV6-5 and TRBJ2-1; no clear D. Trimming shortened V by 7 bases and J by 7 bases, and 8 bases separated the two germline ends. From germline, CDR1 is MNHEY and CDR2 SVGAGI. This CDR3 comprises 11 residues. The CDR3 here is CASTDWNEQFF. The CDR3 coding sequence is TGTGCCAGCACCGACTGGAATGAGCAGTTCTTC.